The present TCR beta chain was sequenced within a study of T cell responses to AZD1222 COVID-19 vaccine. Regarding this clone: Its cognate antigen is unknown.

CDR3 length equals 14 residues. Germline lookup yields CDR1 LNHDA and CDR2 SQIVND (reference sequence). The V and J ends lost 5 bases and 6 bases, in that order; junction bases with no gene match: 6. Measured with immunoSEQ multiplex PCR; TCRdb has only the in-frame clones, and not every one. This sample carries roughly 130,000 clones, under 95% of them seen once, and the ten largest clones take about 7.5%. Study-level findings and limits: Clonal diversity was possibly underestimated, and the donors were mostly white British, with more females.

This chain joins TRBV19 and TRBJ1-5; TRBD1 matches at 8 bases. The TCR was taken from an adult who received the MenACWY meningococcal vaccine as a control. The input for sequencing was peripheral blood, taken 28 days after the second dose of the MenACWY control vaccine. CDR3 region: CASSGRTGFQPQHF. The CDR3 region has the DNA TGTGCCAGTAGTGGACGGACAGGGTTTCAGCCCCAGCATTTT.